One and the same sample provided the 25 T cell receptor beta chains below, sequenced in a study of control samples from healthy donors and cancer patients. The data were produced by immunoSEQ multiplex PCR, yet TCRdb's version contains in-frame clones alone and is incomplete. The sample gives 100,000 to 150,000 clones, roughly 89% of which show up once; 12% is in the top ten. Input material: blood. The receptors originated from a man aged 25-45 years in good health.

V and J are TRBV7-9 and TRBJ2-3; 8 nucleotides line up with TRBD2. CDR3 size: 19 residues. The V gene end was trimmed by 0 bases and the J gene end by 1 base; junction bases not matched to a gene: 12. In germline, CDR1 is SEHNR, CDR2 FQNEAQ (reference sequence). The CDR3, as DNA: TGTGCCAGCAGCTTAGCGGCGGGGGGATTTAAACGTGGCACAGATACGCAGTATTTT. Protein product: CASSLAAGGFKRGTDTQYF.

CDR3 region: CATSPRTGPNEKLFF. In DNA, the CDR3 is TGTGCCACCAGCCCCCGGACAGGACCTAATGAAAAACTGTTTTTT. V and J are TRBV15 and TRBJ1-4; 7 nucleotides align to TRBD1. V lost 5 bases to trimming and J lost 3 bases; unmatched junction nucleotides: 6. Germline-derived CDR1 and CDR2 are LNHNV and YYDKDF (reference sequence). The CDR3 extends over 15 amino acids. The full variable domain, in which reference TRBV15 and TRBJ1-4 provide the parts outside the CDR3, is DAMVIQNPRYQVTQFGKPVTLSCSQTLNHNVMYWYQQKSSQAPKLLFHYYDKDFNNEADTPDNFQSRRPNTSFCFLDIRSPGLGDTAMYLCATSPRTGPNEKLFFGSGTQLSVL.

The chain recombines TRBV7-7 with TRBJ2-1; 12 bases fit TRBD2. Germline values: CDR1 SSHAT, CDR2 FNYEAQ (reference sequence). The CDR3 is 15 amino acids. The J segment lost 8 bases and the V segment lost 5 bases, leaving 7 bases of the junction unmatched. The CDR3 protein is CASSHGTSGFDEQFF. CDR3 in DNA: TGTGCCAGCAGCCACGGGACTAGCGGGTTTGATGAGCAGTTCTTC. Full variable domain (missing parts from reference TRBV7-7 and TRBJ2-1): GAGVSQSPRYKVTKRGQDVTLRCDPISSHATLYWYQQALGQGPEFLTYFNYEAQPDKSGLPSDRFSAERPEGSISTLTIQRTEQRDSAMYRCASSHGTSGFDEQFFGPGTRLTVL.

The chain combines TRBV29-1 with TRBJ1-3; 12 nucleotides match TRBD1. The CDR3 sequence is 15 residues long. Germline V gene sequence: CDR1 SQVTM, CDR2 ANQGSEA. With 7 bases clipped from V and 0 bases from J, the junction kept 4 bases outside the gene matches. This CDR3 is CSAGQGAASGNTIYF. The CDR3 DNA sequence: TGCAGCGCGGGACAGGGGGCGGCCTCTGGAAACACCATATATTTT.

The genes are TRBV9 and TRBJ2-3, with D uncertain. The V gene lost 0 bases and the J gene lost 4 bases, with 12 bases spanning the gap. The germline V gene encodes CDR1 SGDLS and CDR2 YYNGEE. The CDR3 sequence is 15 residues long. CDR3 coding DNA: TGTGCCAGCAGCGTAGAGGGCGGTGTTGCAGATACGCAGTATTTT. It specifies CASSVEGGVADTQYF.

The rearrangement uses TRBV30 and TRBJ2-5, with D perhaps given as TRBD1 or TRBD2 (6 bases each). This CDR3 is 13 amino acids long. CDR1 and CDR2 from the germline V gene are GTSNPN and SVGIG (reference sequence). Trimming took off 5 bases at V and 4 bases at J, with 14 bases between the two ends. This chain's CDR3 is CAWAQGGGETQYF. CDR3 bases: TGTGCCTGGGCCCAAGGAGGGGGAGAGACCCAGTACTTC. The full variable domain, with the rest looked up from reference TRBV30 and TRBJ2-5, is SQTIHQWPATLVQPVGSPLSLECTVEGTSNPNLYWYRQAAGRGLQLLFYSVGIGQISSEVPQNLSASRPQDRQFILSSKKLLLSDSGFYLCAWAQGGGETQYFGPGTRLLVL.

About this clone: This sample also contains other DNA sequences that code for the same CDR3. The chain has TRBV12-3 or TRBV12-4 and TRBJ1-3; D not resolved. The germline V and J ends were trimmed by 4 bases and 4 bases, with 2 bases remaining between them. CDR3 length: 11 residues. CDR3 in amino acids: CASSSGNTIYF. The CDR3 DNA reads as TGTGCCAGCAGTTCCGGAAACACCATATATTTT.

Here the CDR3 reads CASNTGGNQPQHF. Here the CDR3 DNA reads TGTGCCAGCAATACGGGCGGCAATCAGCCCCAGCATTTT. The J gene is TRBJ1-5, the V gene TRBV2; D not certain. The CDR3 length is 13 residues. Germline V lookup: CDR1 SNHLY, CDR2 FYNNEI. Between the trimmed V and J ends, which lost 7 bases and 2 bases, there was a span of 9 bases.

This chain connects TRBV29-1 to TRBJ1-6, with D tentatively TRBD1 (5 bases). The CDR3 covers 14 residues. CDR1 and CDR2 from the germline V gene are SQVTM and ANQGSEA. V lost 4 bases, J lost 7 bases, and 14 bases lay in between. The CDR3 region is CSVVEGTGNSPLHF. The CDR3 DNA sequence: TGCAGCGTTGTTGAGGGGACGGGGAATTCACCCCTCCACTTT.

This rearrangement joins TRBV5-1 to TRBJ2-2; tentatively, D is TRBD2 (5 bases). Germline-derived CDR1 and CDR2 are SGHRS and YFSETQ. Trimming shortened V by 0 bases and J by 6 bases, and 12 bases separated the two germline ends. There are 15 residues in the CDR3. CDR3 sequence reads: CASSLAPSLAGELFF. In DNA form, the CDR3 reads TGCGCCAGCAGCTTGGCCCCTAGCCTGGCCGGGGAGCTGTTTTTT. The full variable domain, in which reference TRBV5-1 and TRBJ2-2 provide the parts outside the CDR3, is KAGVTQTPRYLIKTRGQQVTLSCSPISGHRSVSWYQQTPGQGLQFLFEYFSETQRNKGNFPGRFSGRQFSNSRSEMNVSTLELGDSALYLCASSLAPSLAGELFFGEGSRLTVL.

The rearrangement links TRBV19 to TRBJ1-2; TRBD1 might be the D (6 bases). Trimming left V 9 bases short and J 7 bases short, with 18 bases between. CDR1 is LNHDA, CDR2 SQIVND, per germline (reference sequence). The CDR3 spans 13 residues. The CDR3 sequence is CASTLVGHPGYTF. As DNA, the CDR3 is TGTGCCAGCACCCTGGTGGGACACCCTGGCTACACCTTC.

The J gene is TRBJ2-1, the V gene TRBV25-1; 7 positions agree with TRBD2. Germline assignment: CDR1 MGHDK and CDR2 SYGVNS. Germline trimming cut 5 bases from V and 1 base from J; bases unmatched to any gene: 2. This CDR3 is built from 14 residues. The CDR3 DNA reads TGTGCCAGCAGTCCCGGGGGGTCCTACAATGAGCAGTTCTTC. This gives the protein CASSPGGSYNEQFF.

The chain combines TRBV7-9 with TRBJ1-1, with 7 bases aligning to TRBD1. The trim removed 3 bases at V and 7 bases at J, leaving 5 bases unmatched. The CDR3 runs to 13 residues. Per germline, CDR1 SEHNR and CDR2 FQNEAQ (reference sequence). The CDR3 DNA reads TGTGCCAGCAGCTTCAGGGGGACCGGTGAAGCTTTCTTT. It is translated as CASSFRGTGEAFF.

The rearrangement joins TRBV9 to TRBJ2-1; D perhaps matches TRBD2 (5 bases). Trimming cost V 5 bases and J 6 bases, with 15 bases left between them. Per the germline V gene, CDR1 is SGDLS and CDR2 is YYNGEE. The CDR3 is made up of 14 amino acids. The CDR3 DNA is TGTGCCAGCAGTGTTACCGGGGAACCCAATGAGCAGTTCTTC. Translation: CASSVTGEPNEQFF.

The CDR3 sequence is CASSLASGGGYTF. DNA of the CDR3: TGTGCCAGCAGCTTAGCATCGGGGGGTGGCTACACCTTC. V is TRBV7-9 and J is TRBJ1-2; weak D call: TRBD1 (5 bases). The V end was cut by 0 bases, the J end by 7 bases, with 9 bases between. Germline CDR1 reads SEHNR; CDR2 reads FQNEAQ (reference sequence). The CDR3 covers 13 residues. Using reference TRBV7-9 and TRBJ1-2 for the parts outside the CDR3, the full variable domain is DTGVSQNPRHKITKRGQNVTFRCDPISEHNRLYWYRQTLGQGPEFLTYFQNEAQLEKSRLLSDRFSAERPKGSFSTLEIQRTEQGDSAMYLCASSLASGGGYTFGSGTRLTVV.

The chain has TRBV29-1 and TRBJ1-4; TRBD1 might be the D (6 bases). Germline lookup yields CDR1 SQVTM and CDR2 ANQGSEA. The V and J ends lost 1 base and 3 bases respectively, with 9 bases between them. The CDR3 runs to 14 residues. Here the CDR3 reads CSVEGGASNEKLFF. DNA of the CDR3: TGCAGCGTTGAAGGGGGGGCGTCTAATGAAAAACTGTTTTTT.

This clone occurred a few times. CDR3 nucleotides: TGTGCCAGCAGTGAATATGGGGACACTGAAGCTTTCTTT. It translates to CASSEYGDTEAFF. V usage is TRBV6-1 and J usage is TRBJ1-1; D call uncertain. From germline, CDR1 is MNHNS and CDR2 SASEGT. The CDR3 loop spans 13 amino acids. V shed 2 bases and J shed 3 bases, with 7 bases lying between them.

V gene TRBV5-1 combines with J gene TRBJ1-4; D uncertain. The CDR3 runs 17 residues. The germline gives CDR1 SGHRS, CDR2 YFSETQ. Deletions cut 2 bases from V and 0 bases from J, with 14 bases between. CDR3 bases: TGCGCCAGCAGCTTAAGCACCTTGGGTTCAACTAATGAAAAACTGTTTTTT. Translation: CASSLSTLGSTNEKLFF.

The chain joins TRBV19 to TRBJ1-1; D ambiguous. The CDR3 is made up of 15 amino acids. Between the trimmed V and J ends, which lost 1 base and 0 bases, there was a span of 9 bases. The V gene's germline CDR1 is LNHDA and CDR2 SQIVND (reference sequence). The CDR3 loop reads CASSIVGAMNTEAFF. The CDR3 bases are TGTGCCAGTAGTATAGTGGGTGCGATGAACACTGAAGCTTTCTTT.

The chain uses TRBV30 and TRBJ1-6; unclear D gene. Trimming pared 4 bases from V and 12 bases from J, leaving 16 bases between. The CDR3 spans 13 residues. The germline V gene has CDR1 GTSNPN and CDR2 SVGIG (reference sequence). The CDR3 loop is CAWTRTGEGPLHF. The CDR3 DNA sequence: TGTGCCTGGACAAGGACGGGAGAGGGACCCCTCCACTTT.

V is TRBV21-1 and J is TRBJ2-7; TRBD1 was called by the table and not checked on the DNA. TRBV21-1 is a recognized pseudogene. This CDR3 comprises 13 residues. In DNA form, the CDR3 reads TGTGCCAGCAGAGGGTACAGGGGGTACGAGCAGTACGTC. Amino acid sequence: CASRGYRGYEQYV.

The chain's CDR3 is CASSFSVGAGGYTF. CDR3 nucleotide sequence: TGTGCCAGCAGCTTTTCTGTTGGGGCTGGGGGCTACACCTTC. This rearrangement joins TRBV5-5 to TRBJ1-2, with D perhaps matching TRBD1 (5 bases). V was pared by 2 bases and J by 8 bases, with 16 bases between. The CDR3 covers 14 residues. The germline V gene encodes CDR1 SGHKS and CDR2 YYEKEE (reference sequence).

The chain couples TRBV7-2 to TRBJ1-2; 8 bases agree with TRBD1. The CDR3 sequence is 14 residues long. V lost 1 base, J lost 8 bases, and 6 bases stayed unmatched. CDR1 is SGHTA, CDR2 FQGNSA, per germline. CDR3 nucleotide sequence: TGTGCCAGCAGCTTAGGGGCAGGGGGCCAGGGCTACACCTTC. Encoded protein: CASSLGAGGQGYTF.

The chain joins TRBV10-1 to TRBJ2-5; 7 bases align to TRBD2. V gave up 6 bases and J gave up 3 bases; unmatched junction bases: 7. The CDR3 is 14 amino acids. Germline CDR1 is WNHNN and CDR2 is SYGVQD (reference sequence). Written as DNA, the CDR3 is TGCGCCAGCAGCCCTCGGCGGGGGAAAGAGACCCAGTACTTC. This translates into CASSPRRGKETQYF.

J is TRBJ1-6 and V is TRBV21-1. TRBV21-1 is listed as a pseudogene. The CDR3 loop spans 13 amino acids. CDR3 coding DNA: TGTGCCGACCGTGTAGGAATCTATTCACCCCTCCACTTT. This codes for CADRVGIYSPLHF.